These T cell receptor beta chains were read from a single sample in a study of beta chain features in type 1 diabetes. The repertoire was sequenced with immunoSEQ multiplex PCR; TCRdb's copy has only in-frame clones and lacks some. The repertoire consists of under 800,000 clones, with around 15% occurring once and the leading ten covering approximately 0.099%. The sample was naive CD4+ T cells from blood. These receptors all stem from a man younger than 35 in good health. Each CDR3 is given with its conserved first and last residue. Each record gives: D gene, J gene, clone size, V gene, CDR3 DNA, CDR3 protein. A D gene is named only where the DNA matches it firmly. Rows give clone size only sometimes, using once, few, many, or a class for an expanded clone.

>TRBD2|TRBJ2-4|.|TRBV30
TGTGCCTGGAGTGCCCTTGGGGGGGTGAAAAACATTCAGTACTTC
CAWSALGGVKNIQYF
>TRBD1|TRBJ1-2|.|TRBV9
TGTGCCAGCAGCAAACAGGGGTCTTTACACTATGGCTACACCTTC
CASSKQGSLHYGYTF
>TRBD2|TRBJ2-7|.|TRBV13
TGTGCCAGCAGCCCGACCGGGACTAGCGGAACCTACGAGCAGTACTTC
CASSPTGTSGTYEQYF
>.|TRBJ2-5|.|TRBV25-1
TGTGCCAGCAGTGAGATAGGGTGGAGAGAGACCCAGTACTTC
CASSEIGWRETQYF
>TRBD1|TRBJ1-5|.|TRBV28
TGTGCCAGCAGTTTAGGACAGGGCCAGCCCCAGCATTTT
CASSLGQGQPQHF
>.|TRBJ2-5|.|TRBV5-1
TGCGCCAGCAGCTTGGAAGTTGGCAGCGGGCAAGAGACCCAGTACTTC
CASSLEVGSGQETQYF
>TRBD1|TRBJ1-3|few|TRBV7-7
TGTGCCAGCAGCTCCGGACAGGGAAATGGAAACACCATATATTTT
CASSSGQGNGNTIYF
>.|TRBJ1-2|.|TRBV30
TGTGCCTGGAGTTTAGACAGCTATGGCTACACCTTC
CAWSLDSYGYTF
>TRBD1|TRBJ1-6|few|TRBV18
TGTGCCAGCTCACCAGTGACAGGGGTCAGCTCCTATAATTCACCCCTCCACTTT
CASSPVTGVSSYNSPLHF
>TRBD1|TRBJ2-7|.|TRBV19
TGTGCCAGTAGTACTCCGGGACAGGGGGCATATGCCTACGAGCAGTACTTC
CASSTPGQGAYAYEQYF
>.|TRBJ2-5|.|TRBV7-9
TGTGCCAGCAGCCTGAAAGAAGACAGGAGGTACCAAGAGACCCAGTACTTC
CASSLKEDRRYQETQYF
>TRBD1|TRBJ1-6|.|TRBV18
TGTGCCAGCTCACCACGTGATTTGACAGGGGCGGATTCACCCCTCCACTTT
CASSPRDLTGADSPLHF
>.|TRBJ2-5|.|TRBV13
TGTGCCAGCAGCCGGGTAGAGACCCAGTACTTC
CASSRVETQYF
>.|TRBJ1-1|.|TRBV19
TGTGCCACCAGTCGGGGGACCCGAGCGGCTTTCTTT
CATSRGTRAAFF
>TRBD2|TRBJ2-1|.|TRBV30
TGTGCCTGGAGTGATAGCGGGGGGGCCGGGGAGCAGTTCTTC
CAWSDSGGAGEQFF
>TRBD1|TRBJ1-2|.|TRBV4-1
TGCGCCAGCAGCCAGGGGGGACAGGGAAAGGTCGCTGGCTACACCTTC
CASSQGGQGKVAGYTF
>.|TRBJ2-5|few|TRBV7-9
TGTGCCAGCAGCTTAAACGGCCGAGAGACCCAGTACTTC
CASSLNGRETQYF
>.|TRBJ1-1|few|TRBV29-1
TGCAGCGTTGCAGGGATCTATGAAGCTTTCTTT
CSVAGIYEAFF
>TRBD1|TRBJ1-2|few|TRBV18
TGTGCCAGCTCACACCGGACAGGTGATGGCTACACCTTC
CASSHRTGDGYTF
>TRBD1|TRBJ2-7|.|TRBV9
TGTGCCAGCAGCGCAGGGGGCTGGGGTTCCTACGAGCAGTACTTC
CASSAGGWGSYEQYF
>TRBD1|TRBJ2-7|.|TRBV5-4
TGTGCCAGCAGCTCCGCCGGGACAGGGATCCACGAGCAGTACTTC
CASSSAGTGIHEQYF
>TRBD1|TRBJ2-7|.|TRBV10-2
TGCGCCAGCAGTGGCCGGGACAGCCACTCCTACGAGCAGTACTTC
CASSGRDSHSYEQYF
>.|TRBJ1-4|.|TRBV28
TGTGCCAGCAGTTTAGGAAGCAATGAAAAACTGTTTTTT
CASSLGSNEKLFF
>.|TRBJ1-2|.|TRBV29-1
TGCAGCGCTGGACAGCGACTTAACTATGGCTACACCTTC
CSAGQRLNYGYTF
>.|TRBJ1-1|.|TRBV9
TGTGCCAGCAGCGTAGCAGTGAACACTGAAGCTTTCTTT
CASSVAVNTEAFF
>TRBD1|TRBJ2-7|.|TRBV19
TGTGCCAGTAGTATAGGAGGGACAGCCTCCTACGAGCAGTACTTC
CASSIGGTASYEQYF
>.|TRBJ1-1|.|TRBV28
TGTGCCAGCTCCAGTACTGAAGCTTTCTTT
CASSSTEAFF
>TRBD2|TRBJ2-5|.|TRBV5-1
TGCGCCAGCAGCTCGGGACTAGCGAGAGAGACCCAGTACTTC
CASSSGLARETQYF
>.|TRBJ1-2|.|TRBV5-6
TGTGCCAGCAGGTTGCGGCCCACACCGGCGGCACTCCTTGACTTC
CASRLRPTPAALLDF
>TRBD2|TRBJ2-1|few|TRBV27
TGTGCCAGCAGCCAGCGGGGAATTGAGCAGTTCTTC
CASSQRGIEQFF
>.|TRBJ2-3|few|TRBV6-5
TGTGCCAGCAGTTACTCTGGGACATGGACAGATACGCAGTATTTT
CASSYSGTWTDTQYF
>.|TRBJ2-3|.|TRBV7-2
TGTGCCTCCAGCTTGCGCACAGATACGCAGTATTTT
CASSLRTDTQYF
>.|TRBJ1-2|.|TRBV9
TGTGCCAGCAGCCCCCGGACAGCCCAAGCTAACTATGGCTACACCTTC
CASSPRTAQANYGYTF
>TRBD2|TRBJ2-3|.|TRBV15
TGTGCCACCAGCAGAGGTGAACTAGCGGGGCGCACAGATACGCAGTATTTT
CATSRGELAGRTDTQYF
>.|TRBJ1-6|few|TRBV27
TGTGCCAGTGACCCAGGGCTGAGCTCCTATAATTCACCCCTCCACTTT
CASDPGLSSYNSPLHF
>.|TRBJ1-4|few|TRBV30
TGTGCCTGGAGTGAGCAGGGCAGGGGCGCAAAACTGTTTTTT
CAWSEQGRGAKLFF
>.|TRBJ1-3|.|TRBV4-2
TGTGCCAGCAGCCAAGATAAGCTCAACTCTGGAAACACCATATATTTT
CASSQDKLNSGNTIYF
>.|TRBJ1-5|few|TRBV30
TGTGCCTGGAGTGTGCTAGGGGACAATCAGCCCCAGCATTTT
CAWSVLGDNQPQHF
>.|TRBJ2-1|few|TRBV10-3
TGTGCCATCAGTGAGTTAGGGGCCACGAACAATGAGCAGTTCTTC
CAISELGATNNEQFF
>.|TRBJ1-4|.|TRBV21-1
TGTGCCAGCAGCAGGACAGGGTTGTCTGAAAAACTGTTTTTT
CASSRTGLSEKLFF
>.|TRBJ2-1|.|TRBV11-2
TGTGCCAGCAGCTTAAGCGATGGCTCCTACAATGAGCAGTTCTTC
CASSLSDGSYNEQFF
>TRBD2|TRBJ2-5|few|TRBV9
TGTGCCAGCAGCGTAAGAGCGGGGCGTGAGACCCAGTACTTC
CASSVRAGRETQYF
>.|TRBJ2-1|few|TRBV4-2
TGTGCCAGCAGCCATGCAGCGACGAGCTCCTACAATGAGCAGTTCTTC
CASSHAATSSYNEQFF
>TRBD1|TRBJ1-5|.|TRBV5-1
TGCGCCAGCAGTATGGGGACAGGATACAATCAGCCCCAGCATTTT
CASSMGTGYNQPQHF
>.|TRBJ2-2|few|TRBV19
TGTGCCAGTAGTCGAATAGCGGAGACGAACACCGGGGAGCTGTTTTTT
CASSRIAETNTGELFF
>.|TRBJ2-1|few|TRBV7-2
TGTGCCAGCAGCTCACCGTACAATGAGCAGTTCTTC
CASSSPYNEQFF
>TRBD1|TRBJ2-7|.|TRBV29-1
TGCAGCGTTGGGAGCGGGACAGGGGTCGAGCAGTACTTC
CSVGSGTGVEQYF
>.|TRBJ2-7|.|TRBV23-1
TGCGCCAGCAGTCATCCCGACACGGCGGCCTTCTACGAGCAGTACTTC
CASSHPDTAAFYEQYF
>.|TRBJ2-6|.|TRBV7-2
TGTGCCAGCAGCCCAGGCACTGGGGCCAACGTCCTGACTTTC
CASSPGTGANVLTF
>.|TRBJ2-7|few|TRBV5-6
TGTGCCAGCAGCTTGGGGCGGGCTACCTACGAGCAGTACTTC
CASSLGRATYEQYF
>TRBD1|TRBJ2-3|many|TRBV7-2
TGTGCCAGCAGTCAGCGCAGGGGGCATACGCAGTATTTT
CASSQRRGHTQYF
>.|TRBJ2-2|few|TRBV9
TGTGCCAGCAGCCCCAGGACAGCTACGAACACCGGGGAGCTGTTTTTT
CASSPRTATNTGELFF
>.|TRBJ1-5|few|TRBV5-6
TGTGCCAGCAGCTTGTTTGCGGGTCTTAGCAATCAGCCCCAGCATTTT
CASSLFAGLSNQPQHF
>TRBD1|TRBJ1-2|.|TRBV27
TGTGCCAGCAGTGGCCGGGACAGGGTTTACTACACCTTC
CASSGRDRVYYTF
>TRBD2|TRBJ2-3|.|TRBV5-5
TGTGCCAGCAGCCGCGGGACTAGCGGGCGCACAGATACGCAGTATTTT
CASSRGTSGRTDTQYF